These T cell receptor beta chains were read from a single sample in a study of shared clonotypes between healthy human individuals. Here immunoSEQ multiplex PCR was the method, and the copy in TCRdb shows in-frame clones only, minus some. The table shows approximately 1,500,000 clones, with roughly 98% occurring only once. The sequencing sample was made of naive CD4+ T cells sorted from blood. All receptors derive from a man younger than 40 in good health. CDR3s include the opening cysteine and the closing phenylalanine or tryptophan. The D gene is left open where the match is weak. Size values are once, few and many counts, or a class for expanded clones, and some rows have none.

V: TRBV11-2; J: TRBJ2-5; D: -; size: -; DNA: TGTGCCAGCAGCTTTTCTCCCCAAGAGACCCAGTACTTC; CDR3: CASSFSPQETQYF
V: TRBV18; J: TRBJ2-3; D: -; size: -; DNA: TGTGCCAGCTCACCACCGGTAGGGACTTTGTCTAGCACAGATACGCAGTATTTT; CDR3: CASSPPVGTLSSTDTQYF
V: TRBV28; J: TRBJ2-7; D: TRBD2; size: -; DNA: TGTGCCAGCAGTTTGACTAGCGGGATACGATACTACGAGCAGTACTTC; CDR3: CASSLTSGIRYYEQYF
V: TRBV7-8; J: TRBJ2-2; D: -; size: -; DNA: TGTGCCAGCAGCCCCCCGACAGGGAGGACCGGGGAGCTGTTTTTT; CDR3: CASSPPTGRTGELFF
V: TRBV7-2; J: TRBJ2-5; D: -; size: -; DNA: TGTGCCAGCAGCGATATGTCCGCACGGGAGACCCAGTACTTC; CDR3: CASSDMSARETQYF
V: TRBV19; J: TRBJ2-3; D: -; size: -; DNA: TGTGCCAGTAGTATAGCATGGACAGATACGCAGTATTTT; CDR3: CASSIAWTDTQYF
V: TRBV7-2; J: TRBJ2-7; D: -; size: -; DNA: TGTGCCAGCAGCTTAGGGGTGCCGGCGCAATACGAGCAGTACTTC; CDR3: CASSLGVPAQYEQYF
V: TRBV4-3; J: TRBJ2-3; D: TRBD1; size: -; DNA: TGCGCCAGCAGCCAAGCCTTAAGGGGGCTCACAGATACGCAGTATTTT; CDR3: CASSQALRGLTDTQYF
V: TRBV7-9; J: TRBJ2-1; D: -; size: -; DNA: TGTGCCAGCAGCCCTACCGGGAACCCCTACAATGAGCAGTTCTTC; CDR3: CASSPTGNPYNEQFF
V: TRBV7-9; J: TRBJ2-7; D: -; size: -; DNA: TGTGCCAGCAGCTCCGGGACGGATTTACGCGAGCAGTACTTC; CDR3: CASSSGTDLREQYF
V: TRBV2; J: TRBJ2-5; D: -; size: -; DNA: TGTGCCAGCAGTGTACAGTCCCAAGAGACCCAGTACTTC; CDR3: CASSVQSQETQYF
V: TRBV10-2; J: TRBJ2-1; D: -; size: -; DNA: TGCGCCAGCAGTGGGCACAAGAACAATGAGCAGTTCTTC; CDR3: CASSGHKNNEQFF
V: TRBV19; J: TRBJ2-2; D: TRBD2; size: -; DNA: TGTGCCAGTAGCGGACTAGCGGGAGTTGCCGGGGAGCTGTTTTTT; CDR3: CASSGLAGVAGELFF
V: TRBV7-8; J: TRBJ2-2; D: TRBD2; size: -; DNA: TGTGCCAGCAGCTTGCCGACTAGCGGGATGACCGGGGAGCTGTTTTTT; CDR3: CASSLPTSGMTGELFF
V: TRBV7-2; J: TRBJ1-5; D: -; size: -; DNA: TGTGCCAGCAGCTTATTAGGGGATAGCAATCAGCCCCAGCATTTT; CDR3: CASSLLGDSNQPQHF
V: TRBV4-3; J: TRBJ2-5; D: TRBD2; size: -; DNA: TGCGCCAGCAGCCAAGGGCCTGGACTAGCGGGAGTTGAGACCCAGTACTTC; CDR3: CASSQGPGLAGVETQYF
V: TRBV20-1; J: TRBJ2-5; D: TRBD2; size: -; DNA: TGTAGCGGGAGGAGAGTGGAGACCCAGTACTTC; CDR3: CSGRRVETQYF
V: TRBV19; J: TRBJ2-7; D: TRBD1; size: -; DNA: TGTGCCAGTAGTAATACCGGGACAGGGTTTCTCGAGCAGTACTTC; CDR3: CASSNTGTGFLEQYF
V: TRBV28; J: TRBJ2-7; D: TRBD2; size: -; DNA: TGTGCCAGCATCCAGTCAACTAGCGTTGGCCCCTACGAGCAGTACTTC; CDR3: CASIQSTSVGPYEQYF
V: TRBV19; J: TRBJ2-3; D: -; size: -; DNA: TGTGCCAGTAGTGTTTCCCTGGCAGGCCAGCTCCGGGCAGATACGCAGTATTTT; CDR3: CASSVSLAGQLRADTQYF
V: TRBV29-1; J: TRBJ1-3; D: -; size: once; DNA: TGCAGCTTCACCCGGGACCCAGGAAACACCATATATTTT; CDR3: CSFTRDPGNTIYF
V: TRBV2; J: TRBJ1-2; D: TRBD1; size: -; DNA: TGTGCCAGCAGTACCCGGGACAGGGGTCTTCGCTATGGCTACACCTTC; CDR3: CASSTRDRGLRYGYTF
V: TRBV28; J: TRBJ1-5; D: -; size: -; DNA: TGTGCCAGTAACGGGGCAGGGCCCGATCAGCCCCAGCATTTT; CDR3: CASNGAGPDQPQHF
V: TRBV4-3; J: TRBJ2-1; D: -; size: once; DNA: TGCGCCAGCAGCCAAGATAACCGATACAATGAGCAGTTCTTC; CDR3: CASSQDNRYNEQFF
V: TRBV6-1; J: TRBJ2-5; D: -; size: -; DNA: TGTGCCAGCAGTGAAGCAAGGGTTCGGTATAGGGAGACCCAGTACTTC; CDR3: CASSEARVRYRETQYF
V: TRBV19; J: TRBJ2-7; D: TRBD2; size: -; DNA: TGTGCCAGTAGTAGCGTCCCGGGAGGGCTCTACGAGCAGTACTTC; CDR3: CASSSVPGGLYEQYF
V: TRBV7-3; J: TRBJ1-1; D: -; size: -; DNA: TGTGCCAGCAGCTTATTATACAGGGACACTGAAGCTTTCTTT; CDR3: CASSLLYRDTEAFF
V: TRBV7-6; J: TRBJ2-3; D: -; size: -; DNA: TGTGCCAGCAGCTTATTTGGGGTCGGTAGCGGAAGGGCGGGCACAGATACGCAGTATTTT; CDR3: CASSLFGVGSGRAGTDTQYF
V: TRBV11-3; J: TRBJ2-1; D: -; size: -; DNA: TGTGCCAGCTCAAGGGCCAGGAATGAGCAGTTCTTC; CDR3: CASSRARNEQFF
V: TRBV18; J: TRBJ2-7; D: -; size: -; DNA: TGTGCCAGCTCACCACAGACCTACGAGCAGTACTTC; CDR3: CASSPQTYEQYF
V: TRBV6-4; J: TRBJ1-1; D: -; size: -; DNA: TGTGCCAGCAGGGGCATCCCCGAGGAGACTGAAGCTTTCTTT; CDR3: CASRGIPEETEAFF
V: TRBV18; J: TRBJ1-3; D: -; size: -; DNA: TGTGCCAGCTCACAAGAGATCTCTGGAAACACCATATATTTT; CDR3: CASSQEISGNTIYF
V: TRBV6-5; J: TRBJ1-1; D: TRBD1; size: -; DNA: TGTGCCAGCAGTGGGACAGGTCAGGGAGCTTTCTTT; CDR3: CASSGTGQGAFF
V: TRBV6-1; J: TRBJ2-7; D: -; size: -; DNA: TGTGCCAGCAGTGAATCAGTAATACGGGAGAGCTCCTACGAGCAGTACTTC; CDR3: CASSESVIRESSYEQYF
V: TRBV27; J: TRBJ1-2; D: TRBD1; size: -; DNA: TGTGCCAGCAGATCCCTAGGACAGGGACCTTTCTATGGCTACACCTTC; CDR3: CASRSLGQGPFYGYTF
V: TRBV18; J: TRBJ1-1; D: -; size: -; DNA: TGTGCCAGCTCACCACAGGGGAGCGGCACTGAAGCTTTCTTT; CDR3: CASSPQGSGTEAFF
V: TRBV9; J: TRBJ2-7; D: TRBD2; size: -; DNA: TGTGCCAGCAATGTCGAGCGGGAGGGTTACGAGCAGTACTTC; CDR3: CASNVEREGYEQYF
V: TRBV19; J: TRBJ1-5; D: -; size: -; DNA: TGTGCCAGTAGTATAGATGGACACCCCAATCAGCCCCAGCATTTT; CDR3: CASSIDGHPNQPQHF
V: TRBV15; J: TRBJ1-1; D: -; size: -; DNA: TGTGCCACCAGCAGAGATACCAGACCACATGAAGCTTTCTTT; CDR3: CATSRDTRPHEAFF
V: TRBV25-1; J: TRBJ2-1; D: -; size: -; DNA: TGTGCCAGCAGAAGGGGGGGGAACCACCGTGAGCAGTTCTTC; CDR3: CASRRGGNHREQFF
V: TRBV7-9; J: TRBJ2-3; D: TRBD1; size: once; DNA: TGTGCCAGCAGCCAGCCCATCAACAGGGGGCATAGGGCAGATACGCAGTATTTT; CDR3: CASSQPINRGHRADTQYF
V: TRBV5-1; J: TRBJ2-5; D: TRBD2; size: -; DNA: TGCGCCAGCAGCTTGGGTGATAGCGGGAGTGAGACCCAGTACTTC; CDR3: CASSLGDSGSETQYF
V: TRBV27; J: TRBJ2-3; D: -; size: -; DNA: TGTGCCAGCAGTTTATACCCGCCGGCGGGTACGCAGTATTTT; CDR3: CASSLYPPAGTQYF
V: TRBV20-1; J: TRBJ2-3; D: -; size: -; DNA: TGCAGTGTAGCTTCCCTAGATACGCAGTATTTT; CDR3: CSVASLDTQYF
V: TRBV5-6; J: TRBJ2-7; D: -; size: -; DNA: TGTGCCAGCAGCTCCTTCTCGCGACCCACCTACGAGCAGTACTTC; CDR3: CASSSFSRPTYEQYF
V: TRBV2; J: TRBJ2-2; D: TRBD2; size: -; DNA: TGTGCCAGCAGTGTGACTAGCGGGAACACCGGGGAGCTGTTTTTT; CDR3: CASSVTSGNTGELFF
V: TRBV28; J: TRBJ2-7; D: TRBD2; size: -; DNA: TGTGCCAGCAGTAGCGGGAGTTTCTACGAGCAGTACTTC; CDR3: CASSSGSFYEQYF
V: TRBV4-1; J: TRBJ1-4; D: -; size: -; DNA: TGCGCCAGCAGCCAAGATATCCCACAGGGAGGAAGGCGCGGTGAAAAACTGTTTTTT; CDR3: CASSQDIPQGGRRGEKLFF
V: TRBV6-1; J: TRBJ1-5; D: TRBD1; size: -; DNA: TGTGCCAGCAGCAGAACAGGGGGCAATCAGCCCCAGCATTTT; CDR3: CASSRTGGNQPQHF
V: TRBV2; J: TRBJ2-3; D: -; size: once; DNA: TGTGCCAGCTGTTCGCAAGATACGCAGTATTTT; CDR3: CASCSQDTQYF
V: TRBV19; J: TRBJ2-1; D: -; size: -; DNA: TGTGCCAGTAGTAACCCAAAGCGGAGTCAGAGCAATGAGCAGTTCTTC; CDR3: CASSNPKRSQSNEQFF
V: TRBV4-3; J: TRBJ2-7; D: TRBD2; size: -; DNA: TGCGCCAGCAGCCAAGGCCTTAGCGGGAGAGGTTACGAGCAGTACTTC; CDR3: CASSQGLSGRGYEQYF
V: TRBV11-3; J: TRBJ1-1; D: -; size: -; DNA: TGTGCCAGCAGCTTAGATCCGGCCACTGAAGCTTTCTTT; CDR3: CASSLDPATEAFF